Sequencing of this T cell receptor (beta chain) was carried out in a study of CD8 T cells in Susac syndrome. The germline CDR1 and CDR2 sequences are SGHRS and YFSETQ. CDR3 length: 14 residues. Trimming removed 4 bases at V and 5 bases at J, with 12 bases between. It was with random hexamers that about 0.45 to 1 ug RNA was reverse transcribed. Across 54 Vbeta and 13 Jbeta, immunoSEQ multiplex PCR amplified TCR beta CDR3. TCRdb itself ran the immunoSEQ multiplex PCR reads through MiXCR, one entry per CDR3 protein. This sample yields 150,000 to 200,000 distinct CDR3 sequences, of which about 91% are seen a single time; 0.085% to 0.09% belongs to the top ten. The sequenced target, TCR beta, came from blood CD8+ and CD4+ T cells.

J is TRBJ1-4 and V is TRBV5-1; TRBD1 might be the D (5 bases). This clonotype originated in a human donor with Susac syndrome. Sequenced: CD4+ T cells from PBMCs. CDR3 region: CASSGGTGNEKLFF. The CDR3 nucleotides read TGCGCCAGCAGCGGTGGGACGGGAAATGAAAAACTGTTTTTT.